Below, 8 T cell receptor beta chains from the same sample are listed, as sequenced in a study of T cells in Graves' hyperthyroidism and ophthalmopathy. TCR beta CDR3 regions were amplified from RNA. With the HTBI primer set, the TCR CDR3 went through a first round of RT-PCR. TCRdb itself ran the multiplex PCR reads through MiXCR, one entry per CDR3 protein. The sample contains 300,000 to 450,000 distinct CDR3 sequences, roughly 25% of which appear only once. Sequencing was carried out using blood. Receptors originate from a man aged 50 to 59 with Graves' hyperthyroidism.

This chain links TRBV20-1 with TRBJ2-3; maybe TRBD2 (6 bases). The CDR3 is made up of 13 amino acids. Germline CDR1 is DFQATT and CDR2 is SNEGSKA (reference sequence). Between the trimmed V and J ends, which lost 0 bases and 8 bases, there was a span of 12 bases. The chain's CDR3 is CSARDGPGVTQYF. CDR3 bases: TGCAGTGCTAGAGATGGGCCGGGGGTTACGCAGTATTTT.

The rearrangement links TRBV5-1 to TRBJ1-5; D gene uncertain. The CDR3 spans 15 residues. The germline V gene encodes CDR1 SGHRS and CDR2 YFSETQ. V lost 4 bases to trimming and J lost 0 bases, with 11 bases between them. The CDR3 reads CASSPAGYSNQPQHF. CDR3 bases: TGCGCCAGCAGCCCGGCCGGGTATAGCAATCAGCCCCAGCATTTT.

This clonotype was observed a handful of times. The chain joins TRBV12-3 or TRBV12-4 to TRBJ1-1; D is perhaps TRBD1 (6 bases). V gave up 3 bases and J gave up 3 bases, with 11 bases separating them. The CDR3 covers 14 residues. Here the CDR3 reads CASSFLGGHTEAFF. CDR3 in DNA: TGTGCCAGCAGTTTTTTGGGGGGCCACACTGAAGCTTTCTTT.

This clonotype was detected many times. The chain is built from TRBV6-5 and TRBJ2-1; a possible D gene is TRBD1 (6 bases). The V end was cut by 2 bases, the J end by 8 bases, with 16 bases between. The CDR3 is 15 residues long. Germline CDR1 is MNHEY and CDR2 is SVGAGI. Written as DNA, the CDR3 is TGTGCCAGCAGTTACGGGCCAGGGGAGCTACATGAGCAGTTCTTC. Encoded protein: CASSYGPGELHEQFF.

This clonotype was picked up a small number of times. This chain uses TRBV10-3 with TRBJ1-1, with 7 bases aligning to TRBD1. V shed 4 bases, J shed 1 base, and the junction held 3 bases outside the gene matches. The germline V gene has CDR1 ENHRY and CDR2 SYGVKD. The CDR3 loop spans 14 amino acids. The CDR3 is CAISGGTENTEAFF. CDR3 DNA: TGTGCCATCAGTGGGGGGACAGAGAACACTGAAGCTTTCTTT.

The chain combines TRBV7-3 with TRBJ2-2; 7 bases map to TRBD2. J gave up 6 bases and V 5 bases, and 18 bases lay outside the gene matches. Germline values: CDR1 SGHTA, CDR2 FQGTGA. CDR3 length equals 18 residues. The CDR3 DNA sequence: TGTGCCAGCAGCCCAATCGAGTCGACTAGCTGGAGTCCCGGGGAGCTGTTTTTT. Residues: CASSPIESTSWSPGELFF.

The rearrangement links TRBV11-3 to TRBJ1-3, with D perhaps matching TRBD1 (5 bases). The V end lost 7 bases, the J end lost 2 bases, and 15 bases lay between the germline ends. This CDR3 region has 15 residues. Germline-derived CDR1 and CDR2 are SGHNT and YENEEA. The CDR3 here is CASKRGASAGNTIYF. The CDR3 region has the DNA TGTGCCAGCAAACGTGGGGCTTCTGCTGGAAACACCATATATTTT.

The V gene is TRBV19, the J gene TRBJ1-5, with D perhaps matching TRBD1 (5 bases). CDR1 LNHDA and CDR2 SQIVND come from the germline V gene (reference sequence). The CDR3 covers 14 residues. V was trimmed by 2 bases and J by 5 bases, leaving 10 bases between them. Written as DNA, the CDR3 is TGTGCCAGTAGTATACAAACAGGAGATCAGCCCCAGCATTTT. Translation gives CASSIQTGDQPQHF.